The 6 T cell receptor beta chains in this list originate from one sample, sequenced in a study of shared clonotypes between healthy human individuals. The protocol was immunoSEQ multiplex PCR, while the TCRdb copy is restricted to in-frame clones and leaves out a portion. The sample gives more than 2 million clones, almost 96% of which show up once; roughly 0.13% is in the top ten. Sample: naive CD4+ T cells sorted from blood. Subset given: CD45RA+ positively selected. These receptor sequences come from a young man in good health.

The J gene is TRBJ2-5, the V gene TRBV5-4; TRBD2 aligns across 9 bases. V lost 0 bases, J lost 5 bases, and 8 bases stayed unmatched. In germline, CDR1 is SGHNT, CDR2 YYREEE (reference sequence). The CDR3 consists of 16 residues. CDR3: CASSLEGRGGLETQYF. Here the CDR3 DNA reads TGTGCCAGCAGCTTGGAAGGGCGGGGGGGCCTTGAGACCCAGTACTTC.

V and J are TRBV6-6 and TRBJ2-1; TRBD1 or TRBD2 may be the D gene (5 bases each). Deletions cut 4 bases from V and 9 bases from J, with 13 bases between. The CDR3 is 13 residues long. The germline CDR1 and CDR2 sequences are MNHNY and SVGAGI (reference sequence). The CDR3 region has the DNA TGTGCCAGCAGTTCTCACGGGGCGGGTGAGCAGTTCTTC. Translated: CASSSHGAGEQFF.

In DNA, the CDR3 is TGTGCCATCAGTGAGTCGCGGGGGGGTTACACCGGGGAGCTGTTTTTT. This sequence encodes CAISESRGGYTGELFF. This chain uses TRBV10-3 with TRBJ2-2, with 9 bases lining up with TRBD2. The trim removed 0 bases at V and 3 bases at J, leaving 2 bases unmatched. The CDR3 contains 16 residues. In germline, CDR1 is ENHRY, CDR2 SYGVKD.

The table lists this clone with a few counts. Other nucleotide sequences in the sample specify the same CDR3. The J gene is TRBJ1-5, the V gene TRBV5-1, with 9 bases matching TRBD1. Germline-derived CDR1 and CDR2 are SGHRS and YFSETQ. This CDR3 region has 14 residues. V was clipped by 0 bases and J by 5 bases; unmatched bases: 0. The CDR3 is CASSLGTGDQPQHF. In DNA form, the CDR3 reads TGCGCCAGCAGCTTGGGGACAGGGGATCAGCCCCAGCATTTT.

J is TRBJ2-1 and V is TRBV28; D gene unclear. V lost 3 bases to trimming and J lost 5 bases, with 8 bases between them. Germline CDR1 MDHEN, CDR2 SYDVKM. The CDR3 is 13 amino acids. The CDR3 here is CASSLLGNNEQFF. The DNA of the CDR3 is TGTGCCAGCAGTTTGTTGGGCAACAATGAGCAGTTCTTC.

This sequence joins TRBV27 and TRBJ2-7; 9 nucleotides line up with TRBD1. The J segment lost 4 bases and the V segment lost 7 bases, leaving 14 bases of the junction unmatched. Germline V gene lookup returns CDR1 MNHEY and CDR2 SMNVEV (reference sequence). The CDR3 runs to 16 residues. CDR3: CASIPFGDRVVYEQYF. The CDR3 nucleotides read TGTGCCAGCATCCCTTTCGGGGACAGGGTTGTGTACGAGCAGTACTTC.